The clone carrying this T cell receptor beta chain was counted a single time. The data originate from a study of blood T cell repertoires in COVID-19. Looked up from germline, CDR1 is SGDLS and CDR2 is YYNGEE. The CDR3 contains 13 residues. The V gene lost 2 bases and the J gene lost 8 bases, with 11 bases spanning the gap. Method: immunoSEQ multiplex PCR; TCRdb's copy keeps in-frame clones and lacks some. Among about 72,000 clones listed, 70% to 90% were seen once. Sequenced sample: peripheral blood. The chain is built from TRBV9 and TRBJ2-1, with D uncertain. This TCR came from a man younger than 45 with acute or convalescent COVID-19. The CDR3 here is CASSVRANYEQFF. The CDR3 DNA reads TGTGCCAGCAGCGTTAGAGCGAATTATGAGCAGTTCTTC. The variable domain in full, completed from reference TRBV9 and TRBJ2-1, reads DSGVTQTPKHLITATGQRVTLRCSPRSGDLSVYWYQQSLDQGLQFLIQYYNGEERAKGNILERFSAQQFPDLHSELNLSSLELGDSALYFCASSVRANYEQFFGPGTRLTVL.